These T cell receptor beta chains were read from a single sample in a study of T cells expressing NK-cell markers. TCRdb re-called the 5' RACE reads; one entry per CDR3 protein, DNA not given. Recorded for this sample: hundreds of thousands of distinct CDR3 sequences. Source material: blood T cells: a sorted CD56 or NKG2C T cell subset, CD4+ or CD8+ T cells, or bulk PBMC T cells (not recorded which). The origin of the receptors is a man aged 18 to 70 in good health. Both conserved end residues are part of each CDR3. The order of the fields is CDR3 protein, J gene, CDR3 length, V gene.

cdr3_aa: CASRRQGLSSYNEQFF; j_call: TRBJ2-1; cdr3_length: 16; v_call: TRBV19
cdr3_aa: CASSPRTFQSDTQYF; j_call: TRBJ2-3; cdr3_length: 15; v_call: TRBV5-1
cdr3_aa: CASSSGGGPGETQYF; j_call: TRBJ2-5; cdr3_length: 15; v_call: TRBV5-5
cdr3_aa: CASSLQRTSGGTTAQYF; j_call: TRBJ2-5; cdr3_length: 17; v_call: TRBV5-1
cdr3_aa: CASSPGRTRTPLHF; j_call: TRBJ1-6; cdr3_length: 14; v_call: TRBV12-3/TRBV12-4
cdr3_aa: CASSRGQGLRGELFF; j_call: TRBJ2-2; cdr3_length: 15; v_call: TRBV12-3/TRBV12-4
cdr3_aa: CSASAGLGYNQPQHF; j_call: TRBJ1-5; cdr3_length: 15; v_call: TRBV20-1
cdr3_aa: CSAATGGAGGYTF; j_call: TRBJ1-2; cdr3_length: 13; v_call: TRBV29-1
cdr3_aa: CASRQGGSYEQYF; j_call: TRBJ2-7; cdr3_length: 13; v_call: TRBV2
cdr3_aa: CASSKEAGNTGELFF; j_call: TRBJ2-2; cdr3_length: 15; v_call: TRBV11-2
cdr3_aa: CASSPTIGGNTIYF; j_call: TRBJ1-3; cdr3_length: 14; v_call: TRBV7-3
cdr3_aa: CASSLSGELTEAFF; j_call: TRBJ1-1; cdr3_length: 14; v_call: TRBV7-8
cdr3_aa: CASSHPGQGWGETQYF; j_call: TRBJ2-5; cdr3_length: 16; v_call: TRBV4-2
cdr3_aa: CASSASSGVTSTDTQYF; j_call: TRBJ2-3; cdr3_length: 17; v_call: TRBV9
cdr3_aa: CASSLGRMDTQYF; j_call: TRBJ2-3; cdr3_length: 13; v_call: TRBV12-3/TRBV12-4
cdr3_aa: CASSQRGEIYEQYF; j_call: TRBJ2-7; cdr3_length: 14; v_call: TRBV4-2
cdr3_aa: CASSWQGVYTGELFF; j_call: TRBJ2-2; cdr3_length: 15; v_call: TRBV2
cdr3_aa: CASSVGPSFRAYNEQFF; j_call: TRBJ2-1; cdr3_length: 17; v_call: TRBV9
cdr3_aa: CASSLHGGAGEQYF; j_call: TRBJ2-7; cdr3_length: 14; v_call: TRBV5-6
cdr3_aa: CASSQSILVVGEQFF; j_call: TRBJ2-1; cdr3_length: 15; v_call: TRBV4-2
cdr3_aa: CASSPRAPPGQGYNEQFF; j_call: TRBJ2-1; cdr3_length: 18; v_call: TRBV4-2
cdr3_aa: CASSQERTMQGETQYF; j_call: TRBJ2-5; cdr3_length: 16; v_call: TRBV4-2
cdr3_aa: CSASAGQGGKKTQYF; j_call: TRBJ2-5; cdr3_length: 15; v_call: TRBV20-1